This T cell receptor beta chain came from a study of T cell responses to AZD1222 COVID-19 vaccine. This CDR3 comprises 15 residues. V lost 5 bases and J 7 bases, leaving 17 bases between the germline ends. Germline CDR1 and CDR2: SEHNR and FQNEAQ (reference sequence). Here immunoSEQ multiplex PCR was the method, and the copy in TCRdb shows in-frame clones only, minus some. Among 120,000 or so clones listed, approximately 87% were seen once. This clone came up once. Its antigen is not known. Study-level findings and limits: Clonal diversity may have been underestimated, and the donors were mostly white British, with more females than males.

This TCR derives from an adult in good health. The rearrangement uses TRBV7-9 and TRBJ1-4; D may be TRBD1 (5 bases). The source was peripheral blood, collected on day 0 of AZD1222 vaccination. The CDR3 DNA reads as TGTGCCAGCAGCCGAGCGCCGGGACTTGGTGAAAAACTGTTTTTT. Its protein product is CASSRAPGLGEKLFF.